These T cell receptor beta chains were read from a single sample in a study of blood T cell repertoires in COVID-19. Libraries were prepared by immunoSEQ multiplex PCR; TCRdb keeps only in-frame clonotypes and omits some of them. The profile shows fewer than 300,000 clones, about 87% of them singletons. Sequenced input: peripheral blood. These receptors were collected from a woman aged 35 to 49 who had recovered from COVID-19. Both conserved end residues are part of each CDR3. A D gene is named only where the DNA matches it firmly. Part of the rows lack a size; the others show once, few, many or a class for expanded clones.

D	J	size	V	DNA	CDR3
TRBD1	TRBJ2-7	-	TRBV9	TGTGCCAGCAGCGACGGCCCAGGGGGCGCTGATTACGAGCAGTACTTC	CASSDGPGGADYEQYF
-	TRBJ2-7	-	TRBV19	TGTGCCAGTAGTACCCGCCTGTTTTTCCCCTCTAGCTCCTACGAGCAGTACTTC	CASSTRLFFPSSSYEQYF
-	TRBJ1-1	-	TRBV6-5	TGTGCCAGCAGTTACGAGGGAGGGTTGGGGAGTGAAGCTTTCTTT	CASSYEGGLGSEAFF
-	TRBJ1-2	-	TRBV5-1	TGCGCCAGCGGACCGGGACACCTCTATGGCTACACCTTC	CASGPGHLYGYTF
-	TRBJ1-5	-	TRBV6-2/TRBV6-3	TGTGCCAGCAGTTACTCACCCCAGGGTAATCAGCCCCAGCATTTT	CASSYSPQGNQPQHF
-	TRBJ1-3	-	TRBV30	TGTGCCTGGAGTGTACGAGGGTTCCTCTCTGGAAACACCATATATTTT	CAWSVRGFLSGNTIYF
-	TRBJ1-4	-	TRBV5-1	TGCGCCAGCAGCTTCGAGAGCGGTCGAAGTGAAAAACTGTTTTTT	CASSFESGRSEKLFF
TRBD1	TRBJ1-4	-	TRBV29-1	TGCAGCGTTGACGGGGGACAGGGACGTGAAAAACTGTTTTTT	CSVDGGQGREKLFF
-	TRBJ1-2	-	TRBV19	TGTGCCAGTAGTCCATCTCGCCCCCCGGGACACCTCTACACCTTC	CASSPSRPPGHLYTF
TRBD2	TRBJ2-3	-	TRBV5-1	TGCGCCAGCAGCCCCCTAGGTAGGGACCGGGAGGGCACAGATACGCAGTATTTT	CASSPLGRDREGTDTQYF
-	TRBJ2-3	-	TRBV25-1	TGTGCCAGCCTAGCCGGGGATACGCAGTATTTT	CASLAGDTQYF
-	TRBJ1-1	-	TRBV19	TGTGCCAGTAGTGCAAAGACAGGCGTAGAAGCTTTCTTT	CASSAKTGVEAFF
-	TRBJ1-2	-	TRBV10-3	TGTGCCATCAGTGAGCCCCCCGGGGGGATCGACTATGGCTACACCTTC	CAISEPPGGIDYGYTF
TRBD1	TRBJ1-2	-	TRBV7-8	TGTGCCAGCAGCTTAGTTGGGACAGGGGGGTTCGGCTACACCTTC	CASSLVGTGGFGYTF
-	TRBJ1-1	few	TRBV6-5	TGTGCCAGCAGTTCCACTACCTCCGGGAACACTGAAGCTTTCTTT	CASSSTTSGNTEAFF
-	TRBJ1-1	-	TRBV6-5	TGTGCCAGCAGTTACAGCGAAGACACTGAAGCTTTCTTT	CASSYSEDTEAFF
-	TRBJ1-2	once	TRBV6-2/TRBV6-3	TGTGCCAGCAGTTACGTGGTGGGGCGCGTTGGCTACACCTTC	CASSYVVGRVGYTF
-	TRBJ2-7	-	TRBV11-2	TGTGCCAGCAGCGCAAGACTAGTCTACGAGCAGTACTTC	CASSARLVYEQYF
-	TRBJ1-1	-	TRBV2	TGTGCCAGCAGTGAAGCGGGGGCCTTCGGTGAAGCTTTCTTT	CASSEAGAFGEAFF
TRBD1	TRBJ2-2	-	TRBV10-3	TGTGCCCTCAGAGGCGGACAGGGGGGGGACACCGGGGAGCTGTTTTTT	CALRGGQGGDTGELFF
-	TRBJ1-5	-	TRBV5-6	TGTGCCAGCAGCTGGGCCGCGGGATATGGCAATCAGCCCCAGCATTTT	CASSWAAGYGNQPQHF